What follows describes a single T cell receptor beta chain. Its cognate antigen is unknown. Each CDR3 protein is one row after TCRdb ran MiXCR on the RT-PCR reads. The sample gives hundreds of thousands of distinct CDR3 sequences, roughly 12% of which show up once; roughly 10% is in the top ten. This CDR3 has 16 amino acids. Per the germline V gene, CDR1 is MNHEY and CDR2 is SMNVEV (reference sequence). With 2 bases removed from V and 1 base from J, the gap between germline ends came to 12 bases. The data are from a study of response to subunit inactivated influenza vaccine. Findings and caveats of the study: Each seasonal influenza vaccination, the authors suggested, recruits few new T cells.

The sequencing here drew on PBMCs from blood, taken on the day of vaccination. The chain has TRBV27 and TRBJ2-1, with D possibly TRBD1 on 6 matching bases. The sequence was obtained from a man aged 50 to 59 who received an inactivated influenza vaccine. DNA of the CDR3: TGTGCCAGCAGTTTACGATGGGACAAATCCTACAATGAGCAGTTCTTC. Its protein product is CASSLRWDKSYNEQFF.